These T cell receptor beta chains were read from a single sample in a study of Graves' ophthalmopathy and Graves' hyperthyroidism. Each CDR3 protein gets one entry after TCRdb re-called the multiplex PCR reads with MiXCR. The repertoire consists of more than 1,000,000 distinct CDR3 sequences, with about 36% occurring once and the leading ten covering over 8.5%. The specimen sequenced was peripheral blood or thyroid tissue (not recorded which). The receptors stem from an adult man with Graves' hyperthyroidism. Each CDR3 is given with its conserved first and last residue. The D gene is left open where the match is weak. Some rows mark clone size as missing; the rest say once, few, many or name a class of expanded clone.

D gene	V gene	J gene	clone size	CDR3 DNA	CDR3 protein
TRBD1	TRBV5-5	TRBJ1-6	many	TGTGCCAGCAGCTTAACAGGGGATTCACCCCTCCACTTT	CASSLTGDSPLHF
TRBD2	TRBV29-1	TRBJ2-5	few	TGCAGCGTCTGGACTAGCGGGCAAGAGACCCAGTACTTC	CSVWTSGQETQYF
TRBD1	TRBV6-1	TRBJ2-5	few	TGTGCCAGCAGTGAAGTCGGAAACCGGGACAGGGGTCAGACCCAGTACTTC	CASSEVGNRDRGQTQYF
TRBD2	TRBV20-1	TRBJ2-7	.	TGCAGTGCTAGGCTAGCGGGGAACGAGCAGTACTTC	CSARLAGNEQYF
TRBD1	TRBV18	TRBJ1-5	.	TGTGCCAGCTCACCGGGACAGGGGGCTGCTCAGCCCCAGCATTTT	CASSPGQGAAQPQHF
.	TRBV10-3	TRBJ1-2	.	TGTGCCAGCAGTTACCCGGGGGGTACTTATGGCTACACCTTC	CASSYPGGTYGYTF
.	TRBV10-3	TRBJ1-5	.	TGTGCCAGCAGTTCATTAACAGAGAGCGACTCCAATCAGCCCCAGCATTTT	CASSSLTESDSNQPQHF
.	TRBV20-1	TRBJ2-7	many	TGCAGTGCTAGGGACCCTTCCAGGGGCTTGTACGAGCAGTACTTC	CSARDPSRGLYEQYF
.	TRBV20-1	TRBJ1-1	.	TGCAGTGCTAGATCCAATACAGTGAACACTGAAGCTTTCTTT	CSARSNTVNTEAFF
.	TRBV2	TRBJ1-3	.	TGTGCCAGCAGTAGTCTGGCCCTTGGAAACACCATATATTTT	CASSSLALGNTIYF
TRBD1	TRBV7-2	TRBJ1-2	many	TGTGCCAGCAGCCCCCCCCGCAGGGGGCCTAGCTATGGCTACACCTTC	CASSPPRRGPSYGYTF
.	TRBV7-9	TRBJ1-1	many	TGTGCCAGCAGCTCCTCGACAGGGAACACTGAAGCTTTCTTT	CASSSSTGNTEAFF
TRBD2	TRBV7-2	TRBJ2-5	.	TGTGCCAGCAGCTTCGACGGACTAGCGGGAGAGACCCAGTACTTC	CASSFDGLAGETQYF
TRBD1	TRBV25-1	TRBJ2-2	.	TGTGCCAGCCGAAAAACCCCGGGACAGGGTTTGAGCGGGGAGCTGTTTTTT	CASRKTPGQGLSGELFF
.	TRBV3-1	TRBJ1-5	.	TGTGCCAGCAGCGGCTGTGATCAGCCCCAGCATTTT	CASSGCDQPQHF
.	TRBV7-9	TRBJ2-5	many	TGTGCCAGCCAACAGGGTGAGGGGCAAGAGACCCAGTACTTC	CASQQGEGQETQYF